Detailed here is one T cell receptor beta chain. The sample comes from a study of blood T cell repertoires in COVID-19. TCRdb's table, derived via immunoSEQ multiplex PCR, lists solely in-frame clones and lacks some. Altogether approximately 300,000 clones are present, roughly 90% being singletons, with the ten largest covering around 6%. Germline CDR1 reads SGHAT; CDR2 reads FQNNGV. CDR3 length: 14 amino acids. Deletions cut 1 base from V and 3 bases from J, with 9 bases between. This receptor was taken from a man younger than 35 who had recovered from COVID-19. This rearrangement joins TRBV11-2 to TRBJ1-1, with D possibly being TRBD1 (6 bases). Sample: peripheral blood. The CDR3 DNA reads TGTGCCAGCAGCTTAGCGGGGGGCTACACTGAAGCTTTCTTT. As protein: CASSLAGGYTEAFF. Using reference TRBV11-2 and TRBJ1-1 for the parts outside the CDR3, the full variable domain is EAGVAQSPRYKIIEKRQSVAFWCNPISGHATLYWYQQILGQGPKLLIQFQNNGVVDDSQLPKDRFSAERLKGVDSTLKIQPAKLEDSAVYLCASSLAGGYTEAFFGQGTRLTVV.